What follows are 20 T cell receptor beta chains derived from one specimen sequenced in a study of T-cell memory formation after mild COVID-19. A single record per CDR3 protein comes from TCRdb applying MiXCR to the 5' RACE reads. The sample gives a few hundred thousand distinct CDR3 sequences, about a sixth of which show up once; 23% is in the top ten. Sample: PBMCs or a T cell subset sorted from them (not recorded which). Receptor source: a man aged 18 to 30 who had mild COVID-19 (a few samples of this study predate the infection). Cell type and time point are not known.

The chain couples TRBV7-8 to TRBJ2-7, with a weak D call TRBD1 (5 bases). The CDR3 runs to 12 residues. V was clipped by 6 bases and J by 3 bases, with 9 bases between them. CDR1 is SGHVS and CDR2 is FQNEAQ in the germline V gene. The CDR3 DNA reads as TGTGCCAGCAGTTCGACAGTCTACGAGCAGTACTTC. It encodes CASSSTVYEQYF.

The chain carries TRBV11-2 and TRBJ2-3; 7 bases match TRBD1. The V segment lost 1 base and the J segment 2 bases; nucleotides outside the gene matches: 6. CDR1 SGHAT and CDR2 FQNNGV come from the germline V gene. The CDR3 sequence is 16 residues long. CDR3 region: CASSLGAGTVTDTQYF. CDR3 in DNA: TGTGCCAGCAGCTTAGGAGCCGGGACAGTCACAGATACGCAGTATTTT.

The chain joins TRBV14 to TRBJ1-2, with D uncertain. V shed 1 base and J shed 4 bases, with 7 bases lying between them. The germline V gene encodes CDR1 SGHDN and CDR2 FVKESK. The CDR3 spans 13 residues. The CDR3 DNA is TGTGCCAGCAGCCAAGTGGGCAGCTATGGCTACACCTTC. Encoded protein: CASSQVGSYGYTF.

The chain recombines TRBV27 with TRBJ2-7, with D perhaps TRBD1 (6 bases). Trimming removed 5 bases from V and 1 base from J, with 15 bases in between. Germline-derived CDR1 and CDR2 are MNHEY and SMNVEV (reference sequence). This CDR3 is built from 15 residues. The CDR3 DNA reads TGTGCCAGCAGTATGACCGGGACATTATCCTACGAGCAGTACTTC. It is translated as CASSMTGTLSYEQYF.

The chain couples TRBV6-5 to TRBJ1-5, with D possibly TRBD1 on 6 matching bases. Germline V lookup: CDR1 MNHEY, CDR2 SVGAGI. The CDR3 contains 13 residues. The germline V and J ends were trimmed by 3 bases and 7 bases, with 10 bases remaining between them. CDR3 protein: CASSYDRTQPQHF. CDR3 sequence (DNA): TGTGCCAGCAGTTATGACAGGACACAGCCCCAGCATTTT.

The CDR3 nucleotides read TGTGCCAGCAGCTCCGCCGGACTAGACGAGCAGTACTTC. Translation gives CASSSAGLDEQYF. V usage is TRBV7-8 and J usage is TRBJ2-7, with TRBD2 identical over 7 bases. CDR3 size: 13 residues. Germline V gene sequence: CDR1 SGHVS, CDR2 FQNEAQ. V was pared by 4 bases and J by 5 bases, with 5 bases of the junction left unmatched.

The chain uses TRBV7-2 and TRBJ2-3; no definite D call. CDR1 and CDR2 from the germline V gene are SGHTA and FQGNSA. Between the trimmed V and J ends, which lost 4 bases and 2 bases, there was a span of 16 bases. The CDR3 is 16 residues long. The DNA for the CDR3 is TGTGCCAGCAGCTCCGGAATAGGAGCTATCACAGATACGCAGTATTTT. Its protein product is CASSSGIGAITDTQYF.

In DNA, the CDR3 is TGTGCCAGCAGCTTAGTGGGACTAGCGGGGAGGGAGCAGTACTTC. Protein sequence: CASSLVGLAGREQYF. The chain recombines TRBV7-8 with TRBJ2-7; the match to TRBD2 covers 13 bases. Germline V gives CDR1 SGHVS, CDR2 FQNEAQ. The CDR3 length is 15 residues. V lost 1 base and J lost 7; bases outside the gene matches: 4.

This clonotype was observed a single time. The chain uses TRBV4-2 and TRBJ2-1; D could derive from TRBD1 or TRBD2 (5 bases each). The CDR3 totals 16 residues. The germline V gene has CDR1 LGHNA and CDR2 YNFKEQ. V was shortened by 0 bases and J by 8 bases, with 17 bases between the two germline ends. The CDR3 DNA sequence: TGTGCCAGCAGCCAAGATGGGACGGAGCCTTGGGATGAGCAGTTCTTC. It yields the protein CASSQDGTEPWDEQFF.

The V gene is TRBV5-1, the J gene TRBJ1-1; no clear D. CDR1 is SGHRS and CDR2 is YFSETQ in the germline V gene. V was shortened by 5 bases and J by 1 base, with 21 bases between the two germline ends. This CDR3 has 17 residues. CDR3 sequence: CASSPHRGPPENTEAFF. The CDR3 coding sequence is TGCGCCAGCAGTCCCCACCGAGGGCCGCCTGAGAACACTGAAGCTTTCTTT.

The chain has TRBV3-1 and TRBJ2-1; D may be TRBD1 (6 bases). The ends were cut back, 2 bases at V and 9 bases at J, with 11 bases in the middle. The germline gives CDR1 LGHDT, CDR2 YNNKEL (reference sequence). This CDR3 is 13 amino acids long. The CDR3 loop reads CASSQTGSGEQFF. The CDR3 nucleotides are TGTGCCAGCAGCCAAACAGGGTCTGGTGAGCAGTTCTTC.

V is TRBV6-5 and J is TRBJ2-7; D unclear. Germline CDR1 is MNHEY and CDR2 is SVGAGI. This CDR3 contains 15 residues. V was pared by 0 bases and J by 0 bases, with 9 bases between. In DNA, the CDR3 is TGTGCCAGCAGTTACTCCTACCATTACTCCTACGAGCAGTACTTC. Protein sequence: CASSYSYHYSYEQYF.

The gene calls are TRBV18 and TRBJ2-2, with 7 bases identical to TRBD1. The CDR3 length is 13 residues. CDR1 is KGHSH, CDR2 LQKENI, per germline. V shed 6 bases and J 7 bases; nucleotides not matched to a gene: 5. The CDR3 loop reads CASSPGQDGELFF. The CDR3, as DNA: TGTGCCAGCTCTCCCGGACAGGACGGGGAGCTGTTTTTT.

The CDR3 protein is CASISRGAGTYNEQFF. Written as DNA, the CDR3 is TGTGCCAGCATCTCCAGGGGGGCAGGGACCTACAATGAGCAGTTCTTC. The chain has TRBV6-1 and TRBJ2-1; D is perhaps TRBD1 (7 bases). Trimming took off 7 bases at V and 2 bases at J, with 18 bases between the two ends. The CDR3 consists of 16 residues. CDR1 and CDR2 (germline): MNHNS, SASEGT.

This clonotype showed up many times. The chain uses TRBV25-1 and TRBJ2-1; TRBD1 matches 8 bases. The CDR3 runs 17 residues. V dropped 0 bases and J dropped 8; count of bases not matched to a gene: 12. The V gene's germline CDR1 is MGHDK and CDR2 SYGVNS. CDR3 sequence (DNA): TGTGCCAGCAGTGAATATATTCGAGACAGGGGTCGGGATGAGCAGTTCTTC. Amino acids: CASSEYIRDRGRDEQFF.

V gene TRBV11-3 combines with J gene TRBJ2-3; D gene ambiguous. Germline V gives CDR1 SGHNT, CDR2 YENEEA. Trimming left V 0 bases short and J 2 bases short, with 6 bases between. CDR3 length: 14 residues. Here the CDR3 reads CASSLDADTDTQYF. The CDR3 DNA reads as TGTGCCAGCAGCTTAGACGCAGACACAGATACGCAGTATTTT.

This clonotype has a handful of counts. The chain has TRBV2 and TRBJ1-6; D unresolved. The V and J ends lost 2 bases and 4 bases respectively, with 9 bases between them. Germline CDR1 SNHLY, CDR2 FYNNEI. The CDR3 totals 15 residues. The CDR3 coding sequence is TGTGCCAGCAGTGAATCTGGCCAGTATAATTCACCCCTCCACTTT. It codes for CASSESGQYNSPLHF.

A few counts support this clonotype. This chain uses TRBV28 with TRBJ2-1; D is perhaps TRBD1 or TRBD2 (6 bases each). The V gene's germline CDR1 is MDHEN and CDR2 SYDVKM. The CDR3 has 17 amino acids. V lost 2 bases and J 7 bases, leaving 21 bases between the germline ends. The DNA of the CDR3 is TGTGCCAGCAGTTTACGGGGCCGGGGGCGCATAAGGAATGAGCAGTTCTTC. Translated: CASSLRGRGRIRNEQFF.

The rearrangement uses TRBV20-1 and TRBJ2-2; 7 bases line up with TRBD2. The CDR3 loop spans 17 amino acids. Looked up from germline, CDR1 is DFQATT and CDR2 is SNEGSKA (reference sequence). The junction had 7 bases not matched to a gene; V was cut back by 0 bases and J by 0 bases. In DNA, the CDR3 is TGCAGTGCTAGAGATGAGCGGCGGGGGTCGAACACCGGGGAGCTGTTTTTT. Its protein product is CSARDERRGSNTGELFF.

The chain couples TRBV25-1 to TRBJ2-3; D ambiguous. CDR1 MGHDK and CDR2 SYGVNS come from the germline V gene. V was trimmed by 4 bases and J by 0 bases, leaving 8 bases between them. The CDR3 is made up of 14 amino acids. The DNA of the CDR3 is TGTGCCAGCAGTGGCGGATTCAGCACAGATACGCAGTATTTT. This sequence encodes CASSGGFSTDTQYF.